Described below is a single T cell receptor (beta chain) sequence and its context. This clone's antigen is unknown. The input lacks base qualities; no much larger clone sits a single base away. The record originates from a study of blood T cell repertoires in COVID-19 (dated by TCRdb to the early 2020s). At the level of the whole study: Samples covering the acute and convalescent phases of COVID-19 were provided by collaborators in the United States, Italy and Spain. The prospective study material was composed of cDNA or gDNA derived from T cells, B-cell-depleted T cells, or PBMCs. Subjects who had been exposed to COVID-19, were actively infected with it, or had recovered from it provided the deeply sampled blood TCRbeta repertoires that made up the dataset. A freely available public database, intended as a resource for researchers studying the immune response to SARS-CoV-2, is where the repertoires were released. The samples were drawn from the first 160 participants of the ongoing ImmuneRACE study and from under 1,500 subjects provided by 6 global collaborators. A de-identified subject ID, COVID-19 status, age in years and sex were almost always included in the sample metadata. Where available, HLA class I and class II types were taken from metadata supplied by the sample provider and were not determined by assay-based typing.

The immunoSEQ Assay, a bias-controlled multiplex PCR, was used to amplify TCRbeta CDR3 regions from genomic DNA. The authors processed their data as follows. The number of nucleated cells in each sample was estimated by amplification of reference gene primers within the assay. To quantify the absolute abundance of each unique TCRbeta CDR3 rearrangement, sequence reads were collapsed and filtered. For each sample, productive Simpson clonality was calculated as the square root of Simpson's diversity index across productive rearrangements. Drawn from immuneACCESS, this table holds only the in-frame rearrangements with V and J called that TCRdb kept. Clones are partly lost; checked studies trace under half to an unresolved V gene and leave the rest unexplained. The D gene and trimming were derived from the DNA, and the V and J assignments and clone size from that table. The sample profile shows about 92,000 clones; roughly nine tenths of them were found once. About 1.8% of the sample comes from the top ten.

Whole blood was collected in K2EDTA tubes by collaborating institutions according to the institutions' own protocols. Collaborator samples were shipped for TCRbeta analysis as frozen whole blood, isolated PBMCs, or DNA extracted from either sample type. Study-wide findings and limitations: How much clinical and demographic metadata was included differed by source and by participant, and the metadata was provided uncurated.

The germline V gene (reference sequence) supplies CDR1 SGHNT and CDR2 YYREEE. After removal of 5 bases from V and 2 bases from J, the junction retains 12 bases not matched to a gene. The CDR3 runs 17 amino acids, cysteine and phenylalanine included. Only the CDR3 portion is preserved as DNA: 51 bases, with reading frame beginning at the first base. The sample comprised peripheral blood. This clonotype originated in a human donor with active COVID-19. The donor label of this sample is uncertain. The chain couples TRBV5-4 to TRBJ2-3; the junction holds 9 bases that match TRBD2. The DNA sequence follows: TGTGCCAGCAGGATTTGGGGGCTAGCGGGGCCCACAGATACGCAGTATTTT. This codes for CASRIWGLAGPTDTQYF.